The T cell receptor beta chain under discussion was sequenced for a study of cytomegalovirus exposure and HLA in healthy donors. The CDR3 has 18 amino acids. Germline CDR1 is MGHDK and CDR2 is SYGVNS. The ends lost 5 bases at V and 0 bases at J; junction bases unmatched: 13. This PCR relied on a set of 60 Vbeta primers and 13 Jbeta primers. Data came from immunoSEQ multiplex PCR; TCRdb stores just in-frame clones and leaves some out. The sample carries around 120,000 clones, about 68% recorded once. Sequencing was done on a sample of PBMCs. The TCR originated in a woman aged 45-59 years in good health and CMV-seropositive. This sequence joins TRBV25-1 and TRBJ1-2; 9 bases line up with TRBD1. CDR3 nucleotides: TGTGCCAGCAGTCCCAGTGCGGGACAGGGAGCTTCTAACTATGGCTACACCTTC. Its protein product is CASSPSAGQGASNYGYTF.